This TCR beta chain was profiled in a study of T-cell reconstitution after alpha-beta-depleted transplantation in children. Regarding the study as a whole: Some patients owed their high day-60 TCRbeta diversity to surviving recipient T cells and thymic progenitors. One year after transplant, T-cell counts and diversity came mostly from newly produced T cells.

As concerns this clonotype: Its antigen remains unidentified.

V gave up 6 bases and J gave up 6 bases; unmatched junction bases: 10. The germline V gene has CDR1 MDHEN and CDR2 SYDVKM. The CDR3 is 14 amino acids. Preparing the TCRbeta library involved the use of unique molecular identifiers. TCRdb recomputed calls from the PCR reads with MiXCR, one row per CDR3 protein. The sample contains 450,000 to 550,000 distinct CDR3 sequences, roughly an eighth of which appear only once. This receptor was obtained from a female patient aged 2-10 years who had a stem cell transplant for aplastic anemia, so the T cells may come from the graft donor. Sequencing used PBMCs, mostly from graft donor cells, obtained 180 days after TCRalphabeta/CD19-depleted stem cell transplant. This rearrangement joins TRBV28 to TRBJ1-1; 7 nucleotides line up with TRBD1. The CDR3 loop reads CASSQRGGAPEAFF. The CDR3 bases are TGTGCCAGCAGCCAAAGAGGGGGCGCCCCTGAAGCTTTCTTT.